This T cell receptor beta chain was sequenced for a study of blood T cell repertoires in COVID-19. Study details: COVID-19 samples, acute and convalescent, were from the United States, Italy and Spain. T cells, B-cell-depleted T cells, or PBMCs provided the cDNA or gDNA that served as material.

As originally analysed: Reference gene primers were amplified, and this amplification served to estimate nucleated cell counts. Clones were sequenced by immunoSEQ multiplex PCR, and TCRdb holds only the in-frame ones, with some missing. The V and J calls and the clone size are those of that table, but D and trimming were determined from the DNA. The data contain about 68,000 clones, over 75% of them singletons. J was trimmed by 6 bases and V by 8 bases; bases with no gene match: 11. CDR3 size: 16 residues. Germline CDR1 MNHEY, CDR2 SMNVEV (reference sequence). This chain links TRBV27 with TRBJ1-6; TRBD1 aligns across 9 bases. The specimen was peripheral blood. The TCR originated in a man aged 45-60 years with active COVID-19. In DNA form, the CDR3 reads TGTGCCAGCGGCCGGGACAGGGTTATTTTTAATTCACCCCTCCACTTT. Translation gives CASGRDRVIFNSPLHF.